This T cell receptor beta chain was obtained from a study of post-analysis software for immune sequencing data. Study-wide results and limits: When compared against controls, multiple sclerosis patients showed significantly lower normalized Chao1 diversity. Patients carried roughly five TRBV segments more frequently than controls did, and TRBV5-6, TRBV5-1 and TRBV20-1 were among them. Same-batch samples co-clustered strongly by F measure.

TCR beta libraries were prepared from cDNA with unique molecular identifiers. TCRdb reanalysed the PCR reads using MiXCR and keeps one entry per CDR3 protein. The sample lists roughly 400,000 distinct CDR3 sequences, 39% occurring once. This clonotype was recorded a few times. Its antigen is undetermined. CDR3 length: 12 amino acids. The V gene's germline CDR1 is DFQATT and CDR2 SNEGSKA (reference sequence). The chain recombines TRBV20-1 with TRBJ2-4; D perhaps matches TRBD2 (6 bases). Matching the DNA end better, TRBJ2-7 makes the J call doubtful. The sequence was collected from a girl aged 2-10 years with multiple sclerosis. Sequenced material: blood. The DNA for the CDR3 is TGCAGTGCTAAGGGACTGCCTCACGAGCAGTACTTC. Translation: CSAKGLPHEQYF.